The rows below give T cell receptor beta chains drawn from one sample of a study of T cell responses to AZD1222 COVID-19 vaccine. Using immunoSEQ multiplex PCR, the repertoire was profiled, and TCRdb retains in-frame clones only, with some absent. Of about 150,000 clones listed, about 91% were seen once; the top ten hold approximately 4%. The sample here was peripheral blood, taken on day 0 of AZD1222 vaccination. All receptors come from an adult in good health. Both conserved end residues are part of each CDR3. Fields, in order: V gene, D gene, J gene, clone size, CDR3 DNA, CDR3 protein. The D gene is left open where the match is weak. Clone size, where shown, is once, few, many, or a class for clones that have expanded.

v_call: TRBV27; d_call: NA; j_call: TRBJ2-3; clone_size: NA; cdr3_nt: TGTGCCAGCAGTTTAATCATGAGTCGGACCCCACTACCCACAGATACGCAGTATTTT; cdr3_aa: CASSLIMSRTPLPTDTQYF
v_call: TRBV12-3/TRBV12-4; d_call: NA; j_call: TRBJ1-2; clone_size: once; cdr3_nt: TGTGCCAGCAGTTTCAGGCGGCCATCCGGCTACACCTTC; cdr3_aa: CASSFRRPSGYTF
v_call: TRBV7-8; d_call: NA; j_call: TRBJ1-6; clone_size: NA; cdr3_nt: TGTGCCAGCAGCTTAGCCATCGGTGGTGCTGATAATTCACCCCTCCACTTT; cdr3_aa: CASSLAIGGADNSPLHF
v_call: TRBV28; d_call: TRBD2; j_call: TRBJ2-3; clone_size: NA; cdr3_nt: TGTGCCAGCAGTTCCCTCGGCGGGAGCGGGACAGATACGCAGTATTTT; cdr3_aa: CASSSLGGSGTDTQYF
v_call: TRBV6-4; d_call: NA; j_call: TRBJ2-7; clone_size: once; cdr3_nt: TGTGCCACTCGGCGGGACATTTTCTCCTACGAGCAGTACTTC; cdr3_aa: CATRRDIFSYEQYF
v_call: TRBV28; d_call: NA; j_call: TRBJ2-1; clone_size: NA; cdr3_nt: TGTGCCAGCAGTTTCCCCGGCGGTGAGCAGTTCTTC; cdr3_aa: CASSFPGGEQFF
v_call: TRBV27; d_call: TRBD2; j_call: TRBJ2-7; clone_size: NA; cdr3_nt: TGTGCCAGCAGTATAGGGACTAGCGGGGCGGGAGAGCAGTACTTC; cdr3_aa: CASSIGTSGAGEQYF
v_call: TRBV3-1/TRBV3-2; d_call: TRBD2; j_call: TRBJ2-7; clone_size: few; cdr3_nt: TGTGCCAGCAGCCAAGGGACTAGCTCCTACGAGCAGTACTTC; cdr3_aa: CASSQGTSSYEQYF
v_call: TRBV14; d_call: TRBD2; j_call: TRBJ2-5; clone_size: NA; cdr3_nt: TGTGCCAGCAGCCACCGGACTAGCGGGAGTTACCAAGAGACCCAGTACTTC; cdr3_aa: CASSHRTSGSYQETQYF
v_call: TRBV18; d_call: TRBD2; j_call: TRBJ2-1; clone_size: NA; cdr3_nt: TGTGCCAGCTCTCTACTAGCGGCTTCCTACAATGAGCAGTTCTTC; cdr3_aa: CASSLLAASYNEQFF
v_call: TRBV7-2; d_call: NA; j_call: TRBJ2-3; clone_size: NA; cdr3_nt: TGTGCCAGCAGCTTCTCTGGTGGAGCAGATACGCAGTATTTT; cdr3_aa: CASSFSGGADTQYF
v_call: TRBV2; d_call: NA; j_call: TRBJ1-5; clone_size: NA; cdr3_nt: TGTGCCAGCCACAGGGATAGCAATCAGCCCCAGCATTTT; cdr3_aa: CASHRDSNQPQHF
v_call: TRBV19; d_call: NA; j_call: TRBJ2-7; clone_size: NA; cdr3_nt: TGTGCCAGTACGCCACGCGGCGGTTACTACGAGCAGTACTTC; cdr3_aa: CASTPRGGYYEQYF
v_call: TRBV6-5; d_call: NA; j_call: TRBJ2-1; clone_size: NA; cdr3_nt: TGTGCCAGCACCAGGGACTTCTCCTACAATGAGCAGTTCTTC; cdr3_aa: CASTRDFSYNEQFF
v_call: TRBV12-3/TRBV12-4; d_call: NA; j_call: TRBJ2-5; clone_size: NA; cdr3_nt: TGTGCCAGCAGTTTAAGTCGGGAGACCCAGTACTTC; cdr3_aa: CASSLSRETQYF
v_call: TRBV24-1; d_call: NA; j_call: TRBJ2-5; clone_size: NA; cdr3_nt: TGTGCCACCAGTGATTTGCTCCAGGGGCGGGAGACCCAGTACTTC; cdr3_aa: CATSDLLQGRETQYF
v_call: TRBV12-3/TRBV12-4; d_call: TRBD1; j_call: TRBJ1-5; clone_size: NA; cdr3_nt: TGTGCCAGCGCCCAAGGACAGGGGCGGCCCCAGCATTTT; cdr3_aa: CASAQGQGRPQHF
v_call: TRBV6-5; d_call: TRBD1; j_call: TRBJ1-5; clone_size: NA; cdr3_nt: TGTGCCAGCAGTTACTCGGGACAGCCCCCGGCACCCCAGCATTTT; cdr3_aa: CASSYSGQPPAPQHF
v_call: TRBV7-3; d_call: NA; j_call: TRBJ2-3; clone_size: NA; cdr3_nt: TGTGCCAGCAGCCCGAGCCCCTCAGATACGCAGTATTTT; cdr3_aa: CASSPSPSDTQYF
v_call: TRBV18; d_call: NA; j_call: TRBJ1-3; clone_size: NA; cdr3_nt: TGTGCCAGCTCACCCGGAGCCGCTACCATATATTTT; cdr3_aa: CASSPGAATIYF
v_call: TRBV2; d_call: NA; j_call: TRBJ1-6; clone_size: NA; cdr3_nt: TGTGCCAGCGGGTACAGGAGCTCCTATAATTCACCCCTCCACTTT; cdr3_aa: CASGYRSSYNSPLHF
v_call: TRBV28; d_call: NA; j_call: TRBJ2-2; clone_size: NA; cdr3_nt: TGTGCCAGCAGTGGGCAGGGTGACACCGGGGAGCTGTTTTTT; cdr3_aa: CASSGQGDTGELFF
v_call: TRBV18; d_call: NA; j_call: TRBJ2-5; clone_size: NA; cdr3_nt: TGTGCCAGCTCACCAAGTCTTTGGGAAGAGACCCAGTACTTC; cdr3_aa: CASSPSLWEETQYF
v_call: TRBV28; d_call: NA; j_call: TRBJ1-1; clone_size: NA; cdr3_nt: TGTGCCAGCAGTTCTCAGGGGAAGAACACTGAAGCTTTCTTT; cdr3_aa: CASSSQGKNTEAFF
v_call: TRBV5-1; d_call: TRBD2; j_call: TRBJ2-7; clone_size: NA; cdr3_nt: TGCGCCAGCCGAGATCCTCCCGGGACTAGCGGTTACGAGCAGTACTTC; cdr3_aa: CASRDPPGTSGYEQYF
v_call: TRBV30; d_call: NA; j_call: TRBJ1-4; clone_size: NA; cdr3_nt: TGTGCCTGGAGTGCCCACACGGAAAAACTGTTTTTT; cdr3_aa: CAWSAHTEKLFF
v_call: TRBV5-1; d_call: NA; j_call: TRBJ2-5; clone_size: once; cdr3_nt: TGCGCCAGCAGCTTTAGCGGCCAAGAGACCCAGTACTTC; cdr3_aa: CASSFSGQETQYF
v_call: TRBV18; d_call: TRBD2; j_call: TRBJ2-6; clone_size: NA; cdr3_nt: TGTGCCAGCTCACCAGTGACTAGCGAGAGCTTCTCTGGGGCCAACGTCCTGACTTTC; cdr3_aa: CASSPVTSESFSGANVLTF
v_call: TRBV9; d_call: NA; j_call: TRBJ2-3; clone_size: NA; cdr3_nt: TGTGCCAGCAGCGTAGCCGGAACCTCAGATACGCAGTATTTT; cdr3_aa: CASSVAGTSDTQYF
v_call: TRBV29-1; d_call: TRBD1; j_call: TRBJ2-3; clone_size: NA; cdr3_nt: TGCAGCGTTAACACAGGGGTGGATACGCAGTATTTT; cdr3_aa: CSVNTGVDTQYF
v_call: TRBV5-6; d_call: NA; j_call: TRBJ2-2; clone_size: NA; cdr3_nt: TGTGCCAGCAGCACTGGGCAGGATCGCACCGGGGAGCTGTTTTTT; cdr3_aa: CASSTGQDRTGELFF
v_call: TRBV5-1; d_call: NA; j_call: TRBJ1-1; clone_size: NA; cdr3_nt: TGCGCCAGCAGCTTGCATCCGGGTTCCACTGAAGCTTTCTTT; cdr3_aa: CASSLHPGSTEAFF
v_call: TRBV7-2; d_call: TRBD2; j_call: TRBJ2-1; clone_size: NA; cdr3_nt: TGTGCCAGCAGCTTTTGGATCTCCCGGGAGGGGAATGAGCAGTTCTTC; cdr3_aa: CASSFWISREGNEQFF
v_call: TRBV24-1; d_call: NA; j_call: TRBJ1-5; clone_size: NA; cdr3_nt: TGTGCCACCAGTGACCATCGGGAGGTCGGAAAGCCCCAGCATTTT; cdr3_aa: CATSDHREVGKPQHF
v_call: TRBV5-1; d_call: NA; j_call: TRBJ2-3; clone_size: NA; cdr3_nt: TGCGCCAGCAGCTCCGGTGGGAGGGATACGCAGTATTTT; cdr3_aa: CASSSGGRDTQYF
v_call: TRBV12-3/TRBV12-4; d_call: TRBD2; j_call: TRBJ2-5; clone_size: once; cdr3_nt: TGTGCCAGCAGTTTAAAGGCGGGAGTGGGGTACTTC; cdr3_aa: CASSLKAGVGYF
v_call: TRBV9; d_call: TRBD2; j_call: TRBJ2-1; clone_size: NA; cdr3_nt: TGTGCCAGCAGCGTAACAACCGGGACTAGCGGGACCAATGAGCAGTTCTTC; cdr3_aa: CASSVTTGTSGTNEQFF
v_call: TRBV3-1/TRBV3-2; d_call: NA; j_call: TRBJ2-1; clone_size: NA; cdr3_nt: TGTGCCAGCAGCCCCTCAGGTGGAGAGCAGTTCTTC; cdr3_aa: CASSPSGGEQFF
v_call: TRBV5-1; d_call: NA; j_call: TRBJ1-3; clone_size: once; cdr3_nt: TGCGCCAGCAGCTTGGAAGGGAGCCGGGACCACTCTGGAAACACTATATATTTT; cdr3_aa: CASSLEGSRDHSGNTIYF
v_call: TRBV27; d_call: TRBD2; j_call: TRBJ2-7; clone_size: NA; cdr3_nt: TGTGCCAGCGGCGGGAGCTCCTACGAGCAGTACTTC; cdr3_aa: CASGGSSYEQYF
v_call: TRBV30; d_call: NA; j_call: TRBJ1-4; clone_size: NA; cdr3_nt: TGTGCCTGGAGCGGTTCGGACCTTGGGGGCGAAAAACTGTTTTTT; cdr3_aa: CAWSGSDLGGEKLFF
v_call: TRBV29-1; d_call: TRBD2; j_call: TRBJ2-5; clone_size: once; cdr3_nt: TGCAGCGTTGAGGAGGGGAGGGGAGAGACCCAGTACTTC; cdr3_aa: CSVEEGRGETQYF
v_call: TRBV9; d_call: NA; j_call: TRBJ2-1; clone_size: NA; cdr3_nt: TGTGCCAGCAGCGTAGGGGCTAGCCTCTACAATGAGCAGTTCTTC; cdr3_aa: CASSVGASLYNEQFF
v_call: TRBV4-3; d_call: TRBD1; j_call: TRBJ2-7; clone_size: NA; cdr3_nt: TGCGCCAGCAGCCCCGGGACAGGGAGCTCCTACGAGCAGTACTTC; cdr3_aa: CASSPGTGSSYEQYF
v_call: TRBV28; d_call: TRBD1; j_call: TRBJ1-6; clone_size: NA; cdr3_nt: TGTGCCAGCAGTACCCCCGGGACAGGGAGTAATTCACCCCTCCACTTT; cdr3_aa: CASSTPGTGSNSPLHF
v_call: TRBV28; d_call: NA; j_call: TRBJ2-1; clone_size: NA; cdr3_nt: TGTGCCAGCACCTTTTTGGGCCGCTTGGGGAATGAGCAGTTCTTC; cdr3_aa: CASTFLGRLGNEQFF
v_call: TRBV21-1; d_call: NA; j_call: TRBJ1-1; clone_size: NA; cdr3_nt: TGTGCCAGCAGCGCTCAACCCCGCGCCCCCCTTACAGGGGAGGAGAACACTGAAGCTTTCTTT; cdr3_aa: CASSAQPRAPLTGEENTEAFF
v_call: TRBV18; d_call: NA; j_call: TRBJ1-1; clone_size: NA; cdr3_nt: TGTGCCAGCTCACCACCGAACCGGGCGAACACTGAAGCTTTCTTT; cdr3_aa: CASSPPNRANTEAFF
v_call: TRBV9; d_call: NA; j_call: TRBJ2-2; clone_size: NA; cdr3_nt: TGTGCCAGCAGCCCCCGTATGCACACCGGGGAGCTGTTTTTT; cdr3_aa: CASSPRMHTGELFF
v_call: TRBV29-1; d_call: NA; j_call: TRBJ2-3; clone_size: NA; cdr3_nt: TGCAGCGTTGACTTCCCTAGGGGGGGTACAGATACGCAGTATTTT; cdr3_aa: CSVDFPRGGTDTQYF
v_call: TRBV9; d_call: TRBD2; j_call: TRBJ2-7; clone_size: NA; cdr3_nt: TGTGCCAGCAGCGCGACTAGCAGCTCCTACGAGCAGTACTTC; cdr3_aa: CASSATSSSYEQYF